The present TCR beta chain was sequenced within a study of T cell repertoires in aging, cancer and after chemotherapy. Study summary: Donor ages fell into six groups from 30 or younger up to 70 or older. Around 8.8 million TCR reads made up the full dataset. Clear clonal overlap appeared across healthy donor samples taken over several months to years. Study observations and caveats: Untreated cancer patients had significantly lower blood TCR diversity than age-matched healthy donors.

A mixed TRB-A/B primer pool amplified rearranged TRB by multiplex touch-down PCR. TCRdb redid the calling of the multiplex PCR reads with MiXCR, one entry per CDR3 protein. The sample holds 1,500 to 2,500 distinct CDR3 sequences, around 26% seen once. This clonotype was counted between two and nine times. What it recognizes is unknown. TCR beta rearrangements were amplified from peripheral blood genomic DNA. Germline assignment: CDR1 SEHNR and CDR2 FQNEAQ (reference sequence). The CDR3 extends over 13 amino acids. Trimming took 6 bases from V and 1 from J, leaving 4 bases between them. The TCR originated in a human donor in good health. The V gene is TRBV7-9, the J gene TRBJ2-6, with no clear D. The sequencing sample was made of blood. CDR3 protein: CASSRSGANVLTF. In DNA form, the CDR3 reads TGTGCCAGCAGTAGGTCTGGGGCCAACGTCCTGACTTTC.